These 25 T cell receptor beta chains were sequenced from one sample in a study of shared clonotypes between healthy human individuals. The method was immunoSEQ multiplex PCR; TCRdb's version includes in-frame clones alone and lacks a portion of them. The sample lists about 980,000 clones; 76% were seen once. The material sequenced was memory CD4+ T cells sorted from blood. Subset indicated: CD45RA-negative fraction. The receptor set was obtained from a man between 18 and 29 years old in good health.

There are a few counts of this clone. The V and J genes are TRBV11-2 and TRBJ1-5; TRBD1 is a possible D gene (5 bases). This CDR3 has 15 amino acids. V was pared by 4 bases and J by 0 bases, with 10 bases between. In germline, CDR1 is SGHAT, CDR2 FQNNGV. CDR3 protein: CASSYSGVSNQPQHF. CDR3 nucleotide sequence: TGTGCCAGCAGCTATTCGGGGGTTAGCAATCAGCCCCAGCATTTT. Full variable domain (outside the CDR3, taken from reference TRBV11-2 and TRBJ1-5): EAGVAQSPRYKIIEKRQSVAFWCNPISGHATLYWYQQILGQGPKLLIQFQNNGVVDDSQLPKDRFSAERLKGVDSTLKIQPAKLEDSAVYLCASSYSGVSNQPQHFGDGTRLSIL.

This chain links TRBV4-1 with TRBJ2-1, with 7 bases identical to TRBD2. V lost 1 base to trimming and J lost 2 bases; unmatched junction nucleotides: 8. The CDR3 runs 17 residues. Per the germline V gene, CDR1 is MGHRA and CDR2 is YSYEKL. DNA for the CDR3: TGCGCCAGCAGCCAAGGGCTCTCCGGACTAGCCTACAATGAGCAGTTCTTC. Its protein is CASSQGLSGLAYNEQFF.

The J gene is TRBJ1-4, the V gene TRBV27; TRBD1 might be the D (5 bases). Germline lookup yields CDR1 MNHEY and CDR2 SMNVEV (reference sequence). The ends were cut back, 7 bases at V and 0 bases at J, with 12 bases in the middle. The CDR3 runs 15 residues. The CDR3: CASTPRGATNEKLFF. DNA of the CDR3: TGTGCCAGCACTCCGAGGGGTGCAACTAATGAAAAACTGTTTTTT. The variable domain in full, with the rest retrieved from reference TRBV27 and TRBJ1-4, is EAQVTQNPRYLITVTGKKLTVTCSQNMNHEYMSWYRQDPGLGLRQIYYSMNVEVTDKGDVPEGYKVSRKEKRNFPLILESPSPNQTSLYFCASTPRGATNEKLFFGSGTQLSVL.

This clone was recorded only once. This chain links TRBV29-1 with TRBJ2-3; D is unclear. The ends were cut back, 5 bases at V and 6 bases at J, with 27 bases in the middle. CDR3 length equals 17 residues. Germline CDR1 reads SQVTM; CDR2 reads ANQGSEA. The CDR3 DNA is TGCAGCGTTATCCCCTTTACAGCCACGAAACCGGCGGATACGCAGTATTTT. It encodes CSVIPFTATKPADTQYF.

DNA for the CDR3: TGTGCCAGTGGGGTAGGACAGGGCACAGATACGCAGTATTTT. It encodes CASGVGQGTDTQYF. This chain connects TRBV19 to TRBJ2-3; 7 nucleotides line up with TRBD1. Germline loops: CDR1 LNHDA, CDR2 SQIVND (reference sequence). J was trimmed by 1 base and V by 8 bases; bases with no gene match: 6. The CDR3 is 14 amino acids.

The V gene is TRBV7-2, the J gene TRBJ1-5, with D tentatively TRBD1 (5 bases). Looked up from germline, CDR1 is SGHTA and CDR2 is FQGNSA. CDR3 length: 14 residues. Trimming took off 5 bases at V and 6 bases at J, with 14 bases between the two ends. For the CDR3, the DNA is TGTGCCAGCAGCCGTCCCGGGACGGGTCAGCCCCAGCATTTT. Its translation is CASSRPGTGQPQHF.

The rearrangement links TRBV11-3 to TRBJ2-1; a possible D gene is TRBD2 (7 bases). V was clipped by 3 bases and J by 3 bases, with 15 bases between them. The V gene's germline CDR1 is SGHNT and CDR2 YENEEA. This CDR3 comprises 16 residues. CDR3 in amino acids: CASSLGGLADYNEQFF. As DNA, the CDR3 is TGTGCCAGCAGCTTGGGGGGGCTAGCGGACTACAATGAGCAGTTCTTC.

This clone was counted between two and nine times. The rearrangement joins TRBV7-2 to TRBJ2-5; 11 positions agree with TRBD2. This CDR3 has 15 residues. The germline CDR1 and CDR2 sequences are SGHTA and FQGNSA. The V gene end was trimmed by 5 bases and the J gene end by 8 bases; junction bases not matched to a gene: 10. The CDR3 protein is CASSAHVSGRVTQYF. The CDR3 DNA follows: TGTGCCAGCAGCGCCCACGTTAGCGGGAGGGTAACCCAGTACTTC.

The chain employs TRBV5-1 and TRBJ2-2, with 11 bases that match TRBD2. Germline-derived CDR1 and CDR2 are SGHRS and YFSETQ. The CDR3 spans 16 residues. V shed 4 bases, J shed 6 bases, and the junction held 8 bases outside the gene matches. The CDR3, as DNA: TGCGCCAGCAGCAACCTAGCGGGAGGAAGGGCCGGGGAGCTGTTTTTT. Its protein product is CASSNLAGGRAGELFF.

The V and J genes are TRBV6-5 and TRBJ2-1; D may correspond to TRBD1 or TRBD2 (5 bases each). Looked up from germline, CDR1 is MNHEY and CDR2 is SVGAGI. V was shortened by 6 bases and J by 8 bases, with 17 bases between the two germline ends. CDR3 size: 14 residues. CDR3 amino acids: CASRPGRSSYEQFF. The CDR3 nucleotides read TGTGCCAGCAGACCGGGACGGTCCTCGTATGAGCAGTTCTTC.

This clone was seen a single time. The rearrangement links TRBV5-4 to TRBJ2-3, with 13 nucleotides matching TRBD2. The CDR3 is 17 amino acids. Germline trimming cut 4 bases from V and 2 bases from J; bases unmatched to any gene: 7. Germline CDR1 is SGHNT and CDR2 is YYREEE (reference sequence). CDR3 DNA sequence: TGTGCCAGCAGCGCCAGACTAGCGGGGGGACACACAGATACGCAGTATTTT. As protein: CASSARLAGGHTDTQYF.

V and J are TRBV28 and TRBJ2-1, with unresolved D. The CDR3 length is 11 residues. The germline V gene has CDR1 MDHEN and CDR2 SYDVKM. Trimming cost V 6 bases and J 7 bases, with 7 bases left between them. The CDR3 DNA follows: TGTGCCAGCAGGTATGTGAATGAGCAGTTCTTC. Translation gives CASRYVNEQFF.

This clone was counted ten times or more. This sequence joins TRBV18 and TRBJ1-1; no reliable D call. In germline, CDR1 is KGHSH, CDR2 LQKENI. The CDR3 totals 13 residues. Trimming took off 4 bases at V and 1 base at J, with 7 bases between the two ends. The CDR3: CASSQSGNTEAFF. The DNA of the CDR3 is TGTGCCAGCTCACAGAGTGGGAACACTGAAGCTTTCTTT.

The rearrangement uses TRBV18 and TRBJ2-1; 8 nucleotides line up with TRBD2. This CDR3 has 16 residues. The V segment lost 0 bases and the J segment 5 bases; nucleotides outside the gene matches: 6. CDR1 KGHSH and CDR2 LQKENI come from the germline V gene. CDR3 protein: CASSPPSTSANNEQFF. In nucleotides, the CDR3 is TGTGCCAGCTCACCACCGTCGACTAGCGCGAACAATGAGCAGTTCTTC.

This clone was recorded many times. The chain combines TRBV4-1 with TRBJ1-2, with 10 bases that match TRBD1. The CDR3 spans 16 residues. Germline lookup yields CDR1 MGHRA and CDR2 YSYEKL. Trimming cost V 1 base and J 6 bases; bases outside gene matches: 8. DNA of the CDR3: TGCGCCAGCAGCCAAGCATCCGGGACAGGGGTTAATGGCTACACCTTC. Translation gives CASSQASGTGVNGYTF.

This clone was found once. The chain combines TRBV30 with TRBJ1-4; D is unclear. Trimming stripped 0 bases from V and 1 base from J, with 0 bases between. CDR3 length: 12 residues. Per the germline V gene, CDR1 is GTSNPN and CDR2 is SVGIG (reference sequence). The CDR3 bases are TGTGCCTGGAGTGTAACTAATGAAAAACTGTTTTTT. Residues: CAWSVTNEKLFF.

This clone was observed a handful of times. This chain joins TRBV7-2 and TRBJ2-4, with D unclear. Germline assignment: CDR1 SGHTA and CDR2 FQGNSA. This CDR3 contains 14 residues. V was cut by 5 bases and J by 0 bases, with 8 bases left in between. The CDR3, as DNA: TGTGCCAGCAGCCAGTATATAGCCAAAAACATTCAGTACTTC. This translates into CASSQYIAKNIQYF.

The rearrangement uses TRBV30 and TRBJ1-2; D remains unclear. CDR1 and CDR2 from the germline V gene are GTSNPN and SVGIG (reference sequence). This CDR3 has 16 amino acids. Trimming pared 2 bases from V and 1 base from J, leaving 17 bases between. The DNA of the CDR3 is TGTGCCTGGAGTTCCGCCCCAAGATCATTTAACTATGGCTACACCTTC. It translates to CAWSSAPRSFNYGYTF.

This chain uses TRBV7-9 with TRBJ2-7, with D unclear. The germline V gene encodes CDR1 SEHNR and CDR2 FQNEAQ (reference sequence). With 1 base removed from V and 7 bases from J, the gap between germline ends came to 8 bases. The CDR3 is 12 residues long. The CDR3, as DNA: TGTGCCAGCAGCTTAGAAGGGTTTGAGCAGTACTTC. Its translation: CASSLEGFEQYF.

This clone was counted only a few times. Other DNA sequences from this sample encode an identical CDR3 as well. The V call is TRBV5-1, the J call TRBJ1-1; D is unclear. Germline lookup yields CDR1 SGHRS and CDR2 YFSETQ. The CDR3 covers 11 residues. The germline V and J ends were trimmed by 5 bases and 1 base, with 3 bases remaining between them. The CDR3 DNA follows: TGCGCCAGCAGAGGGAACACTGAAGCTTTCTTT. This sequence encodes CASRGNTEAFF. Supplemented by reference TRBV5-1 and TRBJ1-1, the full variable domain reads KAGVTQTPRYLIKTRGQQVTLSCSPISGHRSVSWYQQTPGQGLQFLFEYFSETQRNKGNFPGRFSGRQFSNSRSEMNVSTLELGDSALYLCASRGNTEAFFGQGTRLTVV.

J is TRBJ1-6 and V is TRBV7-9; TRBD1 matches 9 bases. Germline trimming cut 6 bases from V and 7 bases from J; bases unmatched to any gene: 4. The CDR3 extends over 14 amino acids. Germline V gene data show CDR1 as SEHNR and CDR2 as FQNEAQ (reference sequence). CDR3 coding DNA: TGTGCCAGCAGTCAAGACAGGGGGAATTCACCCCTCCACTTT. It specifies CASSQDRGNSPLHF.

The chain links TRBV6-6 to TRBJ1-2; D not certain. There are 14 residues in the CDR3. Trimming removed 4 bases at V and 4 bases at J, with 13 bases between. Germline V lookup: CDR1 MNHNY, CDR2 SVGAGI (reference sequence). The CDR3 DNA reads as TGTGCCAGCAGTTCAAATGGGCAAGGCTATGGCTACACCTTC. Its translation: CASSSNGQGYGYTF.

The CDR3 protein is CASSKEGRPYEQYF. CDR3 coding DNA: TGTGCCAGCAGCAAAGAGGGCAGACCCTACGAGCAGTACTTC. This chain links TRBV21-1 with TRBJ2-7. TRBV21-1 is recorded as a pseudogene. The CDR3 contains 14 residues.

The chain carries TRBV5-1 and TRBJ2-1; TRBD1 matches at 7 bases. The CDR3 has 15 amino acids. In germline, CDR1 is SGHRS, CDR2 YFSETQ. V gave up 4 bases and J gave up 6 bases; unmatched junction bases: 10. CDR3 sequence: CASSRQGEGSNEQFF. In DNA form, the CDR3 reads TGCGCCAGCAGCAGACAGGGCGAGGGTTCCAATGAGCAGTTCTTC.

The CDR3 reads CSARKRGSTF. The CDR3 DNA reads as TGCAGTGCTAGGAAGAGGGGAAGCACCTTC. The chain carries TRBV20-1 and TRBJ1-2; TRBD1 is a possible D gene (5 bases). This CDR3 contains 10 residues. Trimming removed 3 bases from V and 13 bases from J, with 12 bases in between. CDR1 is DFQATT, CDR2 SNEGSKA, per germline (reference sequence).